This TCR beta chain was identified in a study of early T cells in non-severe SARS-CoV-2 infection. In germline, CDR1 is MNHEY, CDR2 SVGAGI. V shed 9 bases and J 10 bases; nucleotides not matched to a gene: 5. There are 12 residues in the CDR3. At least ten counts were recorded for this clonotype. Unique molecular identifiers were affixed to single, distinct cDNA molecules. Each CDR3 protein gets one entry after TCRdb re-called the 5' RACE reads with MiXCR. Here the sample spans 35,000 to 45,000 distinct CDR3 sequences, less than 7% being singletons. This clonotype originated in an adult who was a healthcare worker with PCR-confirmed SARS-CoV-2 infection or an uninfected control (not recorded which). V is TRBV6-5 and J is TRBJ1-6; 8 bases map to TRBD1. The specimen comprised whole blood, sampled at baseline. The CDR3 loop is CASGTGQSPLHF. In DNA form, the CDR3 reads TGTGCCAGTGGGACAGGTCAATCACCCCTCCACTTT.